Below, 8 T cell receptor beta chains from the same sample are listed, as sequenced in a study of OX40 agonist ivuxolimab in advanced cancers. The data were produced by immunoSEQ multiplex PCR, yet TCRdb's version contains in-frame clones alone and is incomplete. The sample yields 60,000 or so clones, less than 85% seen once. The sequencing used CD4+ or CD8+ T cells sorted from blood, collected in a trial of the OX40 agonist ivuxolimab. The receptor set was obtained from an adult with an advanced solid tumor such as melanoma, head and neck, liver or kidney cancer.

This chain uses TRBV10-3 with TRBJ1-5; 10 nucleotides agree with TRBD1. The CDR3 is 15 residues long. The junction had 12 bases not matched to a gene; V was cut back by 9 bases and J by 7 bases. Germline values: CDR1 ENHRY, CDR2 SYGVKD. The DNA of the CDR3 is TGTGCCATGAGCCCGGGACAGGGGACGGGGCAGCCCCAGCATTTT. It encodes CAMSPGQGTGQPQHF.

V and J are TRBV2 and TRBJ1-1, with no clear D. The CDR3 loop spans 15 amino acids. Germline V gene data show CDR1 as SNHLY and CDR2 as FYNNEI. V lost 0 bases, J lost 3 bases, and 11 bases lay in between. DNA for the CDR3: TGTGCCAGCAGTGAAGCGGTTCCTTGGGACACTGAAGCTTTCTTT. Amino acid sequence: CASSEAVPWDTEAFF.

This sequence joins TRBV7-2 and TRBJ2-1; 9 bases agree with TRBD1. V lost 8 bases, J lost 4 bases, and 9 bases stayed unmatched. The CDR3 consists of 15 residues. Looked up from germline, CDR1 is SGHTA and CDR2 is FQGNSA. The CDR3 DNA reads as TGTGCCAGCTCCGGAGACAGGGGGGTTTACAATGAGCAGTTCTTC. This codes for CASSGDRGVYNEQFF.

This clone has only one observation. The chain carries TRBV15 and TRBJ2-7, with 9 positions matching TRBD1. V shed 5 bases and J 2 bases; nucleotides not matched to a gene: 4. The germline gives CDR1 LNHNV, CDR2 YYDKDF (reference sequence). The CDR3 contains 14 residues. CDR3 amino acids: CATSPRTGAYEQYF. CDR3 sequence (DNA): TGTGCCACCAGCCCCCGGACAGGGGCCTACGAGCAGTACTTC.

This clone came up once. One junction end does not reproduce the germline sequence, and a read error may be involved. The chain uses TRBV5-1 and TRBJ1-6, with a possible D match to TRBD1 (6 bases). Germline V gene data show CDR1 as SGHRS and CDR2 as YFSETQ. CDR3 length: 18 residues. CDR3 nucleotide sequence: TGCGCCAGCAGCTTGGGTCATCTACAGGGAGGCTATACTTCACCCCTCCACTTT. It encodes CASSLGHLQGGYTSPLHF.

In this sample, this clone turned up once. This chain uses TRBV7-2 with TRBJ1-2; 9 positions agree with TRBD1. Germline assignment: CDR1 SGHTA and CDR2 FQGNSA. V trimming: 1 base; J trimming: 7 bases; junction bases outside the gene matches: 10. This CDR3 has 16 amino acids. The CDR3 DNA reads TGTGCCAGCAGCTTAGGAGAGGGACAGGGCGCCGGTGGCTACACCTTC. It translates to CASSLGEGQGAGGYTF.

V gene TRBV7-2 combines with J gene TRBJ2-7; perhaps TRBD1 as D (7 bases). V lost 1 base to trimming and J lost 4 bases, with 20 bases between them. CDR1 is SGHTA and CDR2 is FQGNSA in the germline V gene. The CDR3 sequence is 17 residues long. DNA for the CDR3: TGTGCCAGCAGCTTAGTGGGGCAGGGGGACTTTTTGTACGAGCAGTACTTC. Translating it yields CASSLVGQGDFLYEQYF.

This chain joins TRBV30 and TRBJ1-6, with D uncertain. This CDR3 contains 14 residues. V lost 4 bases and J lost 7, with 14 bases in between. The germline gives CDR1 GTSNPN, CDR2 SVGIG (reference sequence). CDR3 region: CAWTLTLLNSPLHF. As DNA, the CDR3 is TGTGCCTGGACCCTGACCTTGCTGAATTCACCCCTCCACTTT.